These 10 T cell receptor beta chains were sequenced from one sample in a study of human T cells and chemical hapten exposure. Time point in this sample: pre-sensitization, week 0. Described treatment: therapeutic diphenylcyclopropenone sensitization with weekly scalp DPC. Using its own MiXCR run on the RACE reads, TCRdb lists one record per CDR3 protein. This sample has some 330,000 distinct CDR3 sequences; 4.5% to 7% occur once, and the top ten carry around 8.8%. The sample was whole blood, taken in connection with sensitization to the hapten diphenylcyclopropenone (DPC). These receptors all stem from a woman between 18 and 30 years old with alopecia areata. Some clones in this sample may be carry-over from other donors' samples.

This clonotype has at least ten counts. The V gene is TRBV29-1, the J gene TRBJ2-3; a possible D gene is TRBD2 (5 bases). V gave up 1 base and J gave up 0 bases, with 11 bases separating them. Germline V gives CDR1 SQVTM, CDR2 ANQGSEA. The CDR3 is 15 residues long. The CDR3 loop is CSVEVETISTDTQYF. Written as DNA, the CDR3 is TGCAGCGTTGAAGTTGAGACTATAAGCACAGATACGCAGTATTTT.

This clonotype came up many times. The rearrangement links TRBV2 to TRBJ2-5; the D is unclear. Looked up from germline, CDR1 is SNHLY and CDR2 is FYNNEI. This CDR3 contains 13 residues. V lost 4 bases to trimming and J lost 0 bases, with 6 bases between them. The CDR3 sequence is CASSVEYQETQYF. In DNA form, the CDR3 reads TGTGCCAGCAGTGTAGAGTACCAAGAGACCCAGTACTTC.

This clonotype was recorded a few times. The chain couples TRBV4-3 to TRBJ2-2, with TRBD1 as a possible D gene (6 bases). V was clipped by 3 bases and J by 6 bases, with 17 bases between them. Looked up from germline, CDR1 is LGHNA and CDR2 is YSLEER. The CDR3 runs 16 residues. The CDR3 protein is CASSQREPGVAGELFF. In nucleotides, the CDR3 is TGCGCCAGCAGCCAGAGGGAGCCAGGGGTAGCCGGGGAGCTGTTTTTT.

This chain uses TRBV28 with TRBJ2-3, with D perhaps matching TRBD2 (7 bases). The CDR3 sequence is 15 residues long. V shed 2 bases and J shed 2 bases, with 11 bases lying between them. In germline, CDR1 is MDHEN, CDR2 SYDVKM. This CDR3 reads CASSLEGGYTDTQYF. CDR3 in DNA: TGTGCCAGCAGTTTAGAGGGGGGGTACACAGATACGCAGTATTTT.

Ten or more counts support this clonotype. V and J are TRBV28 and TRBJ2-7; no reliable D call. V was pared by 8 bases and J by 2 bases, with 10 bases between. Germline CDR1 MDHEN, CDR2 SYDVKM. CDR3 size: 12 residues. CDR3 region: CASSIGTYEQYF. For the CDR3, the DNA is TGTGCCAGCTCCATAGGAACCTACGAGCAGTACTTC.

This clonotype was picked up many times. This sequence joins TRBV4-3 and TRBJ2-2; the D call may be TRBD1 or TRBD2 (5 bases each). The CDR3 extends over 16 amino acids. Deletions cut 0 bases from V and 4 bases from J, with 12 bases between. Germline lookup yields CDR1 LGHNA and CDR2 YSLEER. Here the CDR3 DNA reads TGCGCCAGCAGCCAAGAAACCGGGACCTCCACCGGGGAGCTGTTTTTT. Its translation is CASSQETGTSTGELFF.

This clonotype was seen at least ten times. This chain joins TRBV7-8 and TRBJ2-2, with no clear D. The CDR3 extends over 13 amino acids. Looked up from germline, CDR1 is SGHVS and CDR2 is FQNEAQ. V was shortened by 7 bases and J by 1 base, with 7 bases between the two germline ends. The CDR3 region has the DNA TGTGCCAGCAAGGTAGAGAACACCGGGGAGCTGTTTTTT. Its protein is CASKVENTGELFF. Full variable domain (rest looked up from reference TRBV7-8 and TRBJ2-2): GAGVSQSPRYKVAKRGQDVALRCDPISGHVSLFWYQQALGQGPEFLTYFQNEAQLDKSGLPSDRFFAERPEGSVSTLKIQRTQQEDSAVYLCASKVENTGELFFGEGSRLTVL.

In its sample, this clonotype was seen a few times. V is TRBV6-6 and J is TRBJ1-1; possibly TRBD1 for D (6 bases). Germline V gives CDR1 MNHNY, CDR2 SVGAGI (reference sequence). The CDR3 length is 15 residues. V was trimmed by 5 bases and J by 0 bases, leaving 13 bases between them. The DNA for the CDR3 is TGTGCCAGCAGTCTCCCGAGGACAGTGAACACTGAAGCTTTCTTT. Protein sequence: CASSLPRTVNTEAFF.

This clonotype has a count of ten or more. V and J are TRBV20-1 and TRBJ2-7, with TRBD1 matching over 10 bases. CDR1 DFQATT and CDR2 SNEGSKA come from the germline V gene (reference sequence). The CDR3 length is 13 residues. V shed 2 bases and J 7 bases; nucleotides not matched to a gene: 5. CDR3 sequence reads: CSARRDRGEEQYF. For the CDR3, the DNA is TGCAGTGCTAGAAGGGACAGGGGTGAAGAGCAGTACTTC.

This clonotype was picked up a small number of times. The rearrangement uses TRBV29-1 and TRBJ1-2; D is ambiguous. CDR3 length: 12 amino acids. Germline V gene data show CDR1 as SQVTM and CDR2 as ANQGSEA. V lost 5 bases and J lost 4, with 11 bases in between. Here the CDR3 DNA reads TGCAGCGTTATGTCGGACGGCTATGGCTACACCTTC. Translation gives CSVMSDGYGYTF.